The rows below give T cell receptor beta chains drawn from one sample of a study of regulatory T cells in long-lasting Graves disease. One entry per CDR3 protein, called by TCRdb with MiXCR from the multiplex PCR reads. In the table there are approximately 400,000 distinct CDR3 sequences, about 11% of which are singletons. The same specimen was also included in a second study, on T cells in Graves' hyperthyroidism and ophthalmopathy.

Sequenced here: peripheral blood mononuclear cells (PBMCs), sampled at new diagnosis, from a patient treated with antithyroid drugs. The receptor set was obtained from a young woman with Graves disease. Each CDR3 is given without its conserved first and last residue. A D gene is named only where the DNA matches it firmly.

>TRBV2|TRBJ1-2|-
ASSNSYGYT
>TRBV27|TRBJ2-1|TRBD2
ASSLSAGVGEQF
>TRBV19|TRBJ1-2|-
AIPRSPYGYT
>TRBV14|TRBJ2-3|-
ASSNRDLPDTQY
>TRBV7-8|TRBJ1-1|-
ASTWGLNTEAF
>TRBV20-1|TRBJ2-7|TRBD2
SARPSGSYEQY
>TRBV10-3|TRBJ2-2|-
ATRGEHGGGADTGELF
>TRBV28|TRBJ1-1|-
ASSILSVMNTEAF
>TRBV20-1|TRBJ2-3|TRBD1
SATLPGQITDTQY
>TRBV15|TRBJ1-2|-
ATSRTAGGYT
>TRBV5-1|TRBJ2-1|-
ASSLEGVPYNEQF
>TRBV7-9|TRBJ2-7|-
ASSSLRAEIYEQY
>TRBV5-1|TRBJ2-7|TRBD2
ASSHFGTSGSRDEQY
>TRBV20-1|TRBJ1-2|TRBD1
SAPPQGAGGYT
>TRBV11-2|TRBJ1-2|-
ASSLEPTGRDGYT
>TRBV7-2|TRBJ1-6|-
ASSPAGDSPLH
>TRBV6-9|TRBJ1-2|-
ASSYSGGSSYGYT
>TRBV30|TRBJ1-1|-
AWSRVGWVEAF
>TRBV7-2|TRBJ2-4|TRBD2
ASSHRSTSGGKNIQY
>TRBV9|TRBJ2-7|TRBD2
ASSAGLAVYEQY
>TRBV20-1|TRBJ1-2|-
SARVRGNYGYT
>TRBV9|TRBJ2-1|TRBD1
ASSVTGSNEQF
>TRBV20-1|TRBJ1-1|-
SARTGAGTEAF
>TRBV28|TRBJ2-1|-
ASSLRDKLYNEQF
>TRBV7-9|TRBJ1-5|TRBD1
ASSFDRVNPQH
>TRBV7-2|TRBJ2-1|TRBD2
ASSSRGGTSGRRGNEQF
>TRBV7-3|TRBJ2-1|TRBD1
ASSLLSGQNNEQF
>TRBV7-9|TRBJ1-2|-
ASSLDRIYGYT
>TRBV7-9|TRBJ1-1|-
ASSLPPNTEAF